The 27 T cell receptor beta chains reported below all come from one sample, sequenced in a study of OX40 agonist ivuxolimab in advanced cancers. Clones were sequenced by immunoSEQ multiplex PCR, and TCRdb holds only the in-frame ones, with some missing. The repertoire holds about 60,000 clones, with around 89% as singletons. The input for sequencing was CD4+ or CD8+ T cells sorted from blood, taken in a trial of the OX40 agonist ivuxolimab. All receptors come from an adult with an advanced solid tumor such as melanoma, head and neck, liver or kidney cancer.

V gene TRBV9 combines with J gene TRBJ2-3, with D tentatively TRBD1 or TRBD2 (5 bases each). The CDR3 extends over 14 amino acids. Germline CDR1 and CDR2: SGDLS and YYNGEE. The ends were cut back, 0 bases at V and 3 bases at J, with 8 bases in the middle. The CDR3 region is CASSVDGATDTQYF. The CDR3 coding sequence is TGTGCCAGCAGCGTAGACGGGGCTACAGATACGCAGTATTTT.

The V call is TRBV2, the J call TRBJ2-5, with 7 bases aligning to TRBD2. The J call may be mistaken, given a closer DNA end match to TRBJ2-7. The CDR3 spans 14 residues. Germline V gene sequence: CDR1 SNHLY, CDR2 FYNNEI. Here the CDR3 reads CASHALGEGYEQYF. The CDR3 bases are TGTGCCAGCCACGCCTTGGGGGAGGGGTACGAGCAGTACTTC.

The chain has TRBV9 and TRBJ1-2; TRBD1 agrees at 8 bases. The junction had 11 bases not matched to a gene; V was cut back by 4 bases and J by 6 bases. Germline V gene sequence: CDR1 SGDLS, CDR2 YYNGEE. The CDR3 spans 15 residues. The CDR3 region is CASSLGQGIGNGYTF. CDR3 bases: TGTGCCAGCAGCCTTGGACAGGGTATCGGGAATGGCTACACCTTC.

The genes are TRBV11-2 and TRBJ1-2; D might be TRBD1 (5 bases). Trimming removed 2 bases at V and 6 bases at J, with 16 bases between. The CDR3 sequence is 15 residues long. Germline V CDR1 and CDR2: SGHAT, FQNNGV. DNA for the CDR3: TGTGCCAGCAGCTTACAAGGGGCTGGAGGGGATGGCTACACCTTC. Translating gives CASSLQGAGGDGYTF.

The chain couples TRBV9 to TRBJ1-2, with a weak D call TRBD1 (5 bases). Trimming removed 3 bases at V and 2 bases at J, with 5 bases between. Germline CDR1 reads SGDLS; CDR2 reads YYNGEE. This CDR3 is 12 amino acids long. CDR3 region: CASSGGNYGYTF. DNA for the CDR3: TGTGCCAGCAGCGGGGGGAACTATGGCTACACCTTC.

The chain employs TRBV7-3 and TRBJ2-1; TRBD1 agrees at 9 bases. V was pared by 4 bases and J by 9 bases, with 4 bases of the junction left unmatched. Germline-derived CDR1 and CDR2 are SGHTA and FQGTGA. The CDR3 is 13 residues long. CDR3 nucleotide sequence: TGTGCCAGCAGCTGGACAGGGGTTAGTGAGCAGTTCTTC. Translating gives CASSWTGVSEQFF.

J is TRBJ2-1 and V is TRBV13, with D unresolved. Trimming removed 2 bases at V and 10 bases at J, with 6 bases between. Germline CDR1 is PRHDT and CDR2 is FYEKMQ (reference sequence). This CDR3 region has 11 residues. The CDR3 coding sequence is TGTGCCAGCAGCTTAACGAGGGAGCAGTTCTTC. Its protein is CASSLTREQFF.

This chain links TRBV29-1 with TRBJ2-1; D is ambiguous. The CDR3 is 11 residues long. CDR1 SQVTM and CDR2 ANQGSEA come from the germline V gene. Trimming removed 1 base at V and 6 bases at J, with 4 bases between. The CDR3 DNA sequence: TGCAGCGTTGAAGGGGCCAATGAGCAGTTCTTC. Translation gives CSVEGANEQFF.

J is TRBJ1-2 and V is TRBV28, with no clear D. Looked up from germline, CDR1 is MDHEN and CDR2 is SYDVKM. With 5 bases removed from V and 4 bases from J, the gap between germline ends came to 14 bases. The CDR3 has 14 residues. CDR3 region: CASSPIFSSYGYTF. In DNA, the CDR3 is TGTGCCAGCAGTCCTATCTTTTCGTCCTATGGCTACACCTTC.

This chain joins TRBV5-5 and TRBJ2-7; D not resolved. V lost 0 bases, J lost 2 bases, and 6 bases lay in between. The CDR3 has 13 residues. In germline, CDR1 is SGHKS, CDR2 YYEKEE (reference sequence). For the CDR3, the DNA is TGTGCCAGCAGCTTGGGGGCCGCCTACGAGCAGTACTTC. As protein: CASSLGAAYEQYF.

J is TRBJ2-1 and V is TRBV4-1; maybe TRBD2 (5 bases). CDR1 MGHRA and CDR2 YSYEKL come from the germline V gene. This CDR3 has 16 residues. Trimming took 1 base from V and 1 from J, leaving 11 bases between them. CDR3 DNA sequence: TGCGCCAGCAGCCAAGGCCGGGGAGTTTCCTACAATGAGCAGTTCTTC. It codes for CASSQGRGVSYNEQFF.

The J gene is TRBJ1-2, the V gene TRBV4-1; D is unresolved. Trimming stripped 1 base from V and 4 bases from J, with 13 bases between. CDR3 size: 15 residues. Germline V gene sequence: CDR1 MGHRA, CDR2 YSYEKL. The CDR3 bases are TGCGCCAGCAGCCAAGGGGTTGGCGTCAGCTATGGCTACACCTTC. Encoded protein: CASSQGVGVSYGYTF.

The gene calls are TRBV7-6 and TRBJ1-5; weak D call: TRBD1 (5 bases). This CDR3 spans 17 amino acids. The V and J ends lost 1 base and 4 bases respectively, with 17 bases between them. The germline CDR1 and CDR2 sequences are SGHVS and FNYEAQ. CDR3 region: CASSLGPSGGGNQPQHF. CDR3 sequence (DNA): TGTGCCAGCAGCTTAGGCCCCTCGGGTGGGGGAAATCAGCCCCAGCATTTT.

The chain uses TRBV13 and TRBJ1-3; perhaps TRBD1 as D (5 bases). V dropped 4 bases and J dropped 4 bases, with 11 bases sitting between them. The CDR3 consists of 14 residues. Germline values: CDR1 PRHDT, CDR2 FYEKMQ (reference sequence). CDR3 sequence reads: CASSSRGRGNTIYF. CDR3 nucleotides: TGTGCCAGCAGCTCCCGGGGCCGAGGAAACACCATATATTTT.

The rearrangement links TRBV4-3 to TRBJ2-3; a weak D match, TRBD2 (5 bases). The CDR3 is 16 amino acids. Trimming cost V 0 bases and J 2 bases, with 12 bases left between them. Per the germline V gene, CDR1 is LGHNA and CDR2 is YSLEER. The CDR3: CASSQDRIGDTDTQYF. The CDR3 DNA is TGCGCCAGCAGCCAAGATCGTATCGGGGACACAGATACGCAGTATTTT.

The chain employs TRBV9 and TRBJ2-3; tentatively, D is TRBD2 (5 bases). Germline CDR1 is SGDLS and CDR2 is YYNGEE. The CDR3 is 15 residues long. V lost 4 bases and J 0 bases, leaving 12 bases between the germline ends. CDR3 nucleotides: TGTGCCAGCAGCTTTGGCGGGTCTAGCACAGATACGCAGTATTTT. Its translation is CASSFGGSSTDTQYF.

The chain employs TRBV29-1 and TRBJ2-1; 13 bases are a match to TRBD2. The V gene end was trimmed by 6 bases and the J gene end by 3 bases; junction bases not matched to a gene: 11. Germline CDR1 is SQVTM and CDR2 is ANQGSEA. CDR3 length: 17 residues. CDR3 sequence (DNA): TGCAGCGTCTACGGGACTAGCGGGACCCCAAACTACAATGAGCAGTTCTTC. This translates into CSVYGTSGTPNYNEQFF.

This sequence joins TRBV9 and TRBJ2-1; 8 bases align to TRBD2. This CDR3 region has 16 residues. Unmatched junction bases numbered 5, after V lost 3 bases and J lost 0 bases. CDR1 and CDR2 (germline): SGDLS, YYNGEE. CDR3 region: CASSGSAGVSYNEQFF. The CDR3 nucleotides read TGTGCCAGCAGCGGATCAGCGGGAGTCTCCTACAATGAGCAGTTCTTC.

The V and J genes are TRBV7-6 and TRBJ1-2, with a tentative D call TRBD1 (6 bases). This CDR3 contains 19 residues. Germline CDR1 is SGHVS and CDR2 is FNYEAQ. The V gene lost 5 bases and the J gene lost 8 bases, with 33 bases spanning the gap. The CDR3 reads CASSGPRGSSGAFNLGYTF. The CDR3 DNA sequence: TGTGCCAGCAGCGGCCCTCGGGGAAGTTCGGGGGCGTTTAATTTAGGCTACACCTTC.

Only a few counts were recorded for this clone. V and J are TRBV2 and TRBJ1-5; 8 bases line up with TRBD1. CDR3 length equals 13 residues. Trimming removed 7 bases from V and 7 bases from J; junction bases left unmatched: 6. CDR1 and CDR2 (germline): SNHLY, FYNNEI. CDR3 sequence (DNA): TGTGCCAGCAATGGACAGGGAAGACAGCCCCAGCATTTT. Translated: CASNGQGRQPQHF.

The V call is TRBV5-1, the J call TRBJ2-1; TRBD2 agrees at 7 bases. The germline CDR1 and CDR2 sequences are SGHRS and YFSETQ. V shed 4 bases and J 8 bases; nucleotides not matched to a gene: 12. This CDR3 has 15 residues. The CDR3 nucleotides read TGCGCCAGCAGCGGTCTAGCGGTCATCGAGGATGAGCAGTTCTTC. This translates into CASSGLAVIEDEQFF.

Written as DNA, the CDR3 is TGTGCCAGCAGCTCACTTTCAGGCCCCGGAAACACCATATATTTT. It translates to CASSSLSGPGNTIYF. This rearrangement joins TRBV7-8 to TRBJ1-3; no definite D call. Germline CDR1 and CDR2: SGHVS and FQNEAQ. Trimming took 4 bases from V and 4 from J, leaving 14 bases between them. The CDR3 runs 15 residues.

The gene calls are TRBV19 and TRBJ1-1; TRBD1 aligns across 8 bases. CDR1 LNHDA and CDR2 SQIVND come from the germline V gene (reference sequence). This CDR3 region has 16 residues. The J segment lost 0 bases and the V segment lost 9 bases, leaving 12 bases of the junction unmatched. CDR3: CASHPQGATMNTEAFF. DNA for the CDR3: TGTGCCAGCCATCCCCAGGGGGCTACCATGAACACTGAAGCTTTCTTT.

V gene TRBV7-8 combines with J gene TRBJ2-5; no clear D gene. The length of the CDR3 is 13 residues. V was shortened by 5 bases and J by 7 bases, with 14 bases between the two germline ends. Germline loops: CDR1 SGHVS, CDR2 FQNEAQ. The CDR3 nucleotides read TGTGCCAGCAGCCCGTCTTCGGTTACGACCCAGTACTTC. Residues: CASSPSSVTTQYF.

CDR3 DNA: TGCAGCGTTGAAGGAGTAGCGGTCACAGATACGCAGTATTTT. It codes for CSVEGVAVTDTQYF. The rearrangement links TRBV29-1 to TRBJ2-3; a weak D match, TRBD2 (6 bases). CDR1 is SQVTM and CDR2 is ANQGSEA in the germline V gene. Trimming removed 1 base at V and 2 bases at J, with 10 bases between. CDR3 length: 14 residues.

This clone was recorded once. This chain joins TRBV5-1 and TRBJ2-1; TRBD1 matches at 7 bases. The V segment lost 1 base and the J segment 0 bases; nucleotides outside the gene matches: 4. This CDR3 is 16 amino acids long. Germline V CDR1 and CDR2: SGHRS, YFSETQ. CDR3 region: CASSLHRDSSYNEQFF. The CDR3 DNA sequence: TGCGCCAGCAGCTTGCATAGGGACAGCTCCTACAATGAGCAGTTCTTC.

CDR3 nucleotides: TGTGCCACCACAGGACAGGGGGAGCAGTACTTC. Protein sequence: CATTGQGEQYF. The J gene is TRBJ2-7, the V gene TRBV5-4, with TRBD1 matching over 9 bases. This CDR3 is built from 11 residues. Germline V gives CDR1 SGHNT, CDR2 YYREEE (reference sequence). V lost 9 bases, J lost 7 bases, and 5 bases stayed unmatched.